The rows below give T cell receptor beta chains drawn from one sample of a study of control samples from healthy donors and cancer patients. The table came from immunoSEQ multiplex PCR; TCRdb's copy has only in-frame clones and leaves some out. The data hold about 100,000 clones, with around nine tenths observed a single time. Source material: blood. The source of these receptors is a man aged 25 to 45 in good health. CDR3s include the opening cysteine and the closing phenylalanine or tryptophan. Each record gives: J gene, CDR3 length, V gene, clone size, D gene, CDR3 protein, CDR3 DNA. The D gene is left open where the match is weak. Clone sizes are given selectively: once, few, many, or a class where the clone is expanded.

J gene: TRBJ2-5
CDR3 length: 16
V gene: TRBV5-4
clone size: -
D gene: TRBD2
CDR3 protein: CASSLVTSGRGETQYF
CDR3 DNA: TGTGCCAGCAGCTTGGTGACTAGCGGGAGGGGGGAGACCCAGTACTTC

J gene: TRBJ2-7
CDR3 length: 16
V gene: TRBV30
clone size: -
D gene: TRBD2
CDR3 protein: CAWSVLGGSRVYEQYF
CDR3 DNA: TGTGCCTGGAGTGTACTGGGCGGGAGTAGAGTCTACGAGCAGTACTTC

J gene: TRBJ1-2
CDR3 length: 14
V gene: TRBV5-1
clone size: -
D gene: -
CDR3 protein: CASSLERGPNGYTF
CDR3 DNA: TGCGCCAGCAGCTTGGAACGGGGCCCTAATGGCTACACCTTC

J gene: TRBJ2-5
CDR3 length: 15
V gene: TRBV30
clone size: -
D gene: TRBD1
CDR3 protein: CAWSTPTGGGETQYF
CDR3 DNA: TGTGCCTGGAGTACACCGACAGGGGGCGGTGAGACCCAGTACTTC

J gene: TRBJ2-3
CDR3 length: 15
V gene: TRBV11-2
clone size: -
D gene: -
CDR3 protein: CASSLRWGSTDTQYF
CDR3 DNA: TGTGCCAGCAGCCTCCGGTGGGGTAGCACAGATACGCAGTATTTT

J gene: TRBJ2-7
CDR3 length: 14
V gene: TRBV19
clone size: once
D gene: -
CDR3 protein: CASSSRDGSYEQYF
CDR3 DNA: TGTGCCAGTAGTAGCCGGGACGGCTCCTACGAGCAGTACTTC

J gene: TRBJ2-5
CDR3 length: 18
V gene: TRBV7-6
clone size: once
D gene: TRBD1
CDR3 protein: CASSSRPGDRGLLETQYF
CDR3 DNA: TGTGCCAGCAGCTCGCGACCCGGGGACAGGGGGTTGCTGGAGACCCAGTACTTC

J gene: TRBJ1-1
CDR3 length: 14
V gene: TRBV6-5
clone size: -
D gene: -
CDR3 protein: CASSRTGSGTEAFF
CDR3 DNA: TGTGCCAGCAGTAGGACGGGTAGCGGCACTGAAGCTTTCTTT

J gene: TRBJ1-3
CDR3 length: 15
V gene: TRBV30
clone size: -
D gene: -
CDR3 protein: CAWSVWGGSGNTIYF
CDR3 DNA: TGTGCCTGGAGTGTATGGGGCGGGTCTGGAAACACCATATATTTT

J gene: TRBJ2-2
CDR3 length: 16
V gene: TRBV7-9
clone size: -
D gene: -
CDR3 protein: CASSSSRGVSTGELFF
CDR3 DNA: TGTGCCAGCAGCTCCTCGAGGGGGGTTAGCACCGGGGAGCTGTTTTTT

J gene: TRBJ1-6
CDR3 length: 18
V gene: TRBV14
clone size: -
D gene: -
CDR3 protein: CASSQEQAAGSYNSPLHF
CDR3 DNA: TGTGCCAGCAGCCAAGAACAGGCCGCGGGCTCCTATAATTCACCCCTCCACTTT

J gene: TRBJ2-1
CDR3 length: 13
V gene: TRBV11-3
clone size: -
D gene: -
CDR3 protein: CASSLASSNEQFF
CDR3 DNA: TGTGCCAGCAGCTTAGCTAGTTCAAATGAGCAGTTCTTC

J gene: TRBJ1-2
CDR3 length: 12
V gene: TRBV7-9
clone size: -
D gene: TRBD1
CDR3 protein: CASSSDREGYTF
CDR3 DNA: TGTGCCAGCAGCTCGGACAGGGAGGGCTACACCTTC

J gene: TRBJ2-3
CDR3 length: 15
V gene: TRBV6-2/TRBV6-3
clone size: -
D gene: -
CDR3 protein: CASSYPGGPTDTQYF
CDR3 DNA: TGTGCCAGCAGTTACCCCGGAGGCCCCACAGATACGCAGTATTTT

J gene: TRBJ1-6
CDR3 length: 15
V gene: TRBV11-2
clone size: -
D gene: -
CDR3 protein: CASAYVLKPNSPFHF
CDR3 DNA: TGTGCCAGCGCCTACGTTTTAAAACCCAATTCACCCTTCCACTTT

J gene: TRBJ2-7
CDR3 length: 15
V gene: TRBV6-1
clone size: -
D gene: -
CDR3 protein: CASSESLIWTYEQYF
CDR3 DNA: TGTGCCAGCAGTGAAAGTCTGATATGGACCTACGAGCAGTACTTC

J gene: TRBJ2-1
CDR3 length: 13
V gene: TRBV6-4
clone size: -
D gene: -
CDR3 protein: CASSALGGNEQFF
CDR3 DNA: TGTGCCAGCAGTGCGTTGGGGGGCAATGAGCAGTTCTTC

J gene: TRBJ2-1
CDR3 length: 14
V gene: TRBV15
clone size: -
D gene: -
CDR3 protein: CATSRGQSYNEQFF
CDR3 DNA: TGTGCCACCAGCAGAGGACAGTCCTACAATGAGCAGTTCTTC

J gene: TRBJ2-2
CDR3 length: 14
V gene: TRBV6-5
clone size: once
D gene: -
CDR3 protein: CASTGRGSTGELFF
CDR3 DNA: TGTGCCAGCACGGGACGGGGTAGCACCGGGGAGCTGTTTTTT

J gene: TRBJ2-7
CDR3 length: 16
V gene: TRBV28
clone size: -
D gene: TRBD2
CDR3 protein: CASSRLTASGSGEQYF
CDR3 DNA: TGTGCCAGCAGCCGTCTCACGGCTAGCGGGAGTGGCGAGCAGTACTTC

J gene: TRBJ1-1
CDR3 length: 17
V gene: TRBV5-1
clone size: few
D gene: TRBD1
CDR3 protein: CASSLEGQGLTNTEAFF
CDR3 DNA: TGCGCCAGCAGCTTGGAGGGACAGGGCTTGACGAACACTGAAGCTTTCTTT

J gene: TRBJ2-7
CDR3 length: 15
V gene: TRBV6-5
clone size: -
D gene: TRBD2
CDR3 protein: CASSFGTSGRAEQYF
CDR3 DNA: TGTGCCAGCAGTTTCGGGACTAGCGGGAGAGCCGAGCAGTACTTC

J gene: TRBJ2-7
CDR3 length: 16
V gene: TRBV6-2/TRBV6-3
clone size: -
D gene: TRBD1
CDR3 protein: CASSARRTGTSYEQYF
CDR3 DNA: TGTGCCAGCAGCGCTCGCCGGACAGGGACCTCCTACGAGCAGTACTTC

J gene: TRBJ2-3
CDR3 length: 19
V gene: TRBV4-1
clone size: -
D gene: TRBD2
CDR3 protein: CASSQAPGLAGGAIGTQYF
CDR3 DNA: TGCGCCAGCAGCCAGGCCCCGGGACTAGCGGGGGGGGCGATCGGTACGCAGTATTTT

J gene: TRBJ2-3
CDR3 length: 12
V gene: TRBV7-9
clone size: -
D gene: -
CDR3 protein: CASSLEGDTQYF
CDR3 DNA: TGTGCCAGCAGCTTAGAGGGAGATACGCAGTATTTT

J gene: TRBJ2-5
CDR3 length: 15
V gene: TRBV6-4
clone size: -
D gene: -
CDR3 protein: CASRQVLGAGETQYF
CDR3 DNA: TGTGCCAGCAGGCAAGTCCTTGGGGCTGGGGAGACCCAGTACTTC